This T cell receptor beta chain was found in a study of patients and donors after allogeneic stem cell transplantation. Losses at the gene ends were 3 bases for V and 5 bases for J; bases not matched to a gene: 6. The V gene's germline CDR1 is KGHDR and CDR2 SFDVKD. The length of the CDR3 is 14 residues. TCRdb re-analysed the RT-PCR reads in MiXCR, keeping a single row per CDR3 protein. Seen here are 100,000 to 120,000 distinct CDR3 sequences, roughly 35% observed once, and the top ten hold around 25%. Sequencing was carried out using blood, either unsorted or a sorted T cell fraction (not recorded which). The rearrangement links TRBV24-1 to TRBJ2-7; 7 bases map to TRBD1. This receptor was obtained from a human donor who was either an allogeneic HSCT recipient or a stem cell or donor lymphocyte infusion donor (not recorded which). It is not recorded whose cells these are; they may come from a transplant donor. CDR3 in DNA: TGTGCCACCAGTGATGCAGGGGGTGGTAACGAGCAGTACTTC. This codes for CATSDAGGGNEQYF.